The 27 T cell receptor beta chains presented below share a single source sample, sequenced in a study of shared clonotypes between healthy human individuals (dated by TCRdb to 2018 to 2021). The library was built by means of the immunoSEQ multiplex PCR assay. Here the immuneACCESS table is served through TCRdb, limited to in-frame sequences with V and J called. Missing clones are a known gap in these copies; in checked studies unresolved V genes cover under half, and the rest lacks a known reason. Here the sample has over a million clones; approximately 78% occur a single time. The top ten clones comprise under 0.6% of the sample. The specimen was memory CD4+ T cells from PBMCs. Explained via the paper, the cell subset or site label denotes: CD45RA-negative fraction. All receptors come from a young man in good health. Some clones in this sample may be carry-over from other donors' samples.

The V call is TRBV4-3, the J call TRBJ1-2; TRBD1 is a possible D gene (5 bases). CDR3 length: 15 residues. With 3 bases removed from V and 7 bases from J, the gap between germline ends came to 18 bases. From germline, CDR1 is LGHNA and CDR2 YSLEER. The CDR3 is CASSHAGTAWGGYTF. CDR3 bases: TGCGCCAGCAGCCACGCAGGGACTGCTTGGGGTGGCTACACCTTC.

J is TRBJ2-1 and V is TRBV7-9; TRBD2 might be the D (6 bases). The CDR3 runs 15 residues. Trimming shortened V by 5 bases and J by 0 bases, and 11 bases separated the two germline ends. Germline CDR1 and CDR2: SEHNR and FQNEAQ (reference sequence). CDR3 nucleotides: TGTGCCAGCAGCCCCCCCGGGAGCTCCTACAATGAGCAGTTCTTC. This translates into CASSPPGSSYNEQFF. Supplemented by reference TRBV7-9 and TRBJ2-1, the full variable domain reads DTGVSQNPRHKITKRGQNVTFRCDPISEHNRLYWYRQTLGQGPEFLTYFQNEAQLEKSRLLSDRFSAERPKGSFSTLEIQRTEQGDSAMYLCASSPPGSSYNEQFFGPGTRLTVL.

This clone has only a few counts. V gene TRBV5-4 combines with J gene TRBJ1-2; 8 bases agree with TRBD1. Germline lookup yields CDR1 SGHNT and CDR2 YYREEE (reference sequence). Trimming at V came to 0 bases and at J to 4 bases, leaving 8 bases not matched to a gene. The CDR3 consists of 16 residues. The DNA for the CDR3 is TGTGCCAGCAGCTTGGGGCGGAGGGACAGGACCTATGGCTACACCTTC. Its translation: CASSLGRRDRTYGYTF.

The chain joins TRBV4-2 to TRBJ2-2; 10 nucleotides agree with TRBD2. V dropped 0 bases and J dropped 4; count of bases not matched to a gene: 8. Germline CDR1 reads LGHNA; CDR2 reads YNFKEQ. This CDR3 has 18 residues. CDR3 in DNA: TGTGCCAGCAGCCAAGAGTTCCTAGCGGGAGCAAGCACCGGGGAGCTGTTTTTT. Encoded protein: CASSQEFLAGASTGELFF.

This clone was seen a single time. This chain connects TRBV5-1 to TRBJ2-1, with 11 nucleotides matching TRBD2. The CDR3 extends over 15 amino acids. Germline V gene lookup returns CDR1 SGHRS and CDR2 YFSETQ. Trimming at V came to 2 bases and at J to 7 bases, leaving 5 bases not matched to a gene. Written as DNA, the CDR3 is TGCGCCAGCAGCTTCCTAGCGGGAGGTGAGAATGAGCAGTTCTTC. Amino acids: CASSFLAGGENEQFF.

This clone occurred once. J is TRBJ2-4 and V is TRBV18; TRBD1 matches 7 bases. With 3 bases clipped from V and 0 bases from J, the junction kept 5 bases outside the gene matches. The germline CDR1 and CDR2 sequences are KGHSH and LQKENI. This CDR3 contains 16 residues. The CDR3 loop is CASSPRGQIAKNIQYF. The DNA of the CDR3 is TGTGCCAGCTCACCCCGGGGACAGATAGCCAAAAACATTCAGTACTTC.

V usage is TRBV20-1 and J usage is TRBJ2-5; tentative D call: TRBD2 (6 bases). The germline V gene encodes CDR1 DFQATT and CDR2 SNEGSKA (reference sequence). Trimming removed 8 bases from V and 5 bases from J, with 9 bases in between. The CDR3 contains 10 residues. This CDR3 reads CSLREETQYF. CDR3 bases: TGCAGTCTCCGGGAGGAGACCCAGTACTTC.

The chain is built from TRBV6-4 and TRBJ2-5; 9 nucleotides line up with TRBD2. The CDR3 is made up of 19 amino acids. Germline V CDR1 and CDR2: MRHNA, SNTAGT. V lost 2 bases and J lost 4; bases outside the gene matches: 17. Here the CDR3 reads CASSDTPRPSGVLGETQYF. CDR3 DNA: TGTGCCAGCAGTGACACACCCCGGCCTAGCGGGGTACTCGGAGAGACCCAGTACTTC.

The chain links TRBV2 to TRBJ1-1; D may be TRBD1 (5 bases). CDR3 length: 14 amino acids. The V end was cut by 7 bases, the J end by 5 bases, with 17 bases between. CDR1 is SNHLY, CDR2 FYNNEI, per germline. The CDR3 DNA follows: TGTGCCAGCACTATCCTTGGGGGTTTGACTGAAGCTTTCTTT. It yields the protein CASTILGGLTEAFF.

There are many counts of this clone. The gene calls are TRBV7-8 and TRBJ2-5, with D possibly TRBD2 on 5 matching bases. CDR3 length equals 14 residues. CDR1 and CDR2 from the germline V gene are SGHVS and FQNEAQ. The V end was cut by 3 bases, the J end by 5 bases, with 13 bases between. The CDR3 DNA sequence: TGTGCCAGCAGCTTTCGGACTGGGGAGGAGACCCAGTACTTC. This codes for CASSFRTGEETQYF.

V gene TRBV9 combines with J gene TRBJ2-3, with D uncertain. The germline V and J ends were trimmed by 0 bases and 1 base, with 9 bases remaining between them. Per germline, CDR1 SGDLS and CDR2 YYNGEE. The CDR3 has 15 amino acids. The CDR3 bases are TGTGCCAGCAGCGTAGGAGCGACGCGCACAGATACGCAGTATTTT. Protein sequence: CASSVGATRTDTQYF.

This clone came up a few times. This sequence joins TRBV28 and TRBJ1-5; possible D gene TRBD1, 5 bases. Trimming stripped 2 bases from V and 8 bases from J, with 10 bases between. The CDR3 is 13 residues long. Germline CDR1 MDHEN, CDR2 SYDVKM. The CDR3: CASSLGTPEPQHF. In nucleotides, the CDR3 is TGTGCCAGCAGTTTAGGGACCCCAGAGCCCCAGCATTTT.

The rearrangement joins TRBV10-1 to TRBJ1-2, with D hard to call. Between the trimmed V and J ends, which lost 0 bases and 8 bases, there was a span of 10 bases. Germline V gene sequence: CDR1 WNHNN, CDR2 SYGVQD (reference sequence). CDR3 size: 13 residues. The CDR3 coding sequence is TGCGCCAGCAGTGAGTCGCCGGGCCGCGGCTACACCTTC. Its protein is CASSESPGRGYTF.

In DNA, the CDR3 is TGCGCCAGCAGCTGGCAGCCGGGACTACGGGAGACCCAGTACTTC. The encoded protein is CASSWQPGLRETQYF. The chain combines TRBV5-1 with TRBJ2-5; 7 bases line up with TRBD2. Germline lookup yields CDR1 SGHRS and CDR2 YFSETQ. This CDR3 is built from 15 residues. Trimming cost V 3 bases and J 5 bases; bases outside gene matches: 10.

A word on this clone: The sample holds other DNA sequences that translate to the same CDR3. This sequence joins TRBV7-3 and TRBJ1-3; D uncertain. The length of the CDR3 is 14 residues. The germline V gene encodes CDR1 SGHTA and CDR2 FQGTGA. V lost 0 bases and J lost 1, with 4 bases in between. This chain's CDR3 is CASSLTGSGNTIYF. DNA for the CDR3: TGTGCCAGCAGCTTAACTGGTTCTGGAAACACCATATATTTT.

The chain recombines TRBV28 with TRBJ2-1, with 12 bases matching TRBD2. In germline, CDR1 is MDHEN, CDR2 SYDVKM. CDR3 length equals 16 residues. V lost 9 bases and J lost 6; bases outside the gene matches: 12. CDR3 loop: CASWTSGIPTRNEQFF. The CDR3 nucleotides read TGTGCCAGTTGGACTAGCGGGATACCGACCCGCAATGAGCAGTTCTTC.

In its sample, this clone was seen a few times. The gene calls are TRBV25-1 and TRBJ1-1; D ambiguous. The CDR3 totals 15 residues. Germline loops: CDR1 MGHDK, CDR2 SYGVNS. Trimming took off 1 base at V and 5 bases at J, with 14 bases between the two ends. This CDR3 is CASSELEAYPTEAFF. CDR3 sequence (DNA): TGTGCCAGCAGTGAATTGGAGGCGTACCCTACTGAAGCTTTCTTT.

This chain links TRBV7-8 with TRBJ1-5; D not certain. The V gene's germline CDR1 is SGHVS and CDR2 FQNEAQ. This CDR3 has 14 amino acids. Trimming stripped 3 bases from V and 3 bases from J, with 9 bases between. CDR3 in amino acids: CASSFRASNQPQHF. In nucleotides, the CDR3 is TGTGCCAGCAGCTTCCGGGCCTCCAATCAGCCCCAGCATTTT. The whole variable domain, remainder taken from reference TRBV7-8 and TRBJ1-5, is GAGVSQSPRYKVAKRGQDVALRCDPISGHVSLFWYQQALGQGPEFLTYFQNEAQLDKSGLPSDRFFAERPEGSVSTLKIQRTQQEDSAVYLCASSFRASNQPQHFGDGTRLSIL.

This clone was seen a handful of times. The chain joins TRBV6-1 to TRBJ2-7, with a tentative D call TRBD1 (6 bases). V gave up 2 bases and J gave up 10 bases, with 12 bases separating them. CDR1 MNHNS and CDR2 SASEGT come from the germline V gene. The CDR3 has 12 amino acids. DNA for the CDR3: TGTGCCAGCAGTGAAATGGGACAAAGTCAGTACTTC. Translated: CASSEMGQSQYF.

The rearrangement links TRBV19 to TRBJ2-3; TRBD1 aligns across 9 bases. The CDR3 spans 15 residues. Germline CDR1 and CDR2: LNHDA and SQIVND (reference sequence). Trimming removed 6 bases from V and 5 bases from J; junction bases left unmatched: 9. The CDR3 is CASSDRGTKGDTQYF. The CDR3, as DNA: TGTGCCAGTAGCGACAGGGGGACCAAGGGAGATACGCAGTATTTT.

The genes are TRBV6-1 and TRBJ2-7; the match to TRBD1 covers 7 bases. The germline gives CDR1 MNHNS, CDR2 SASEGT. CDR3 size: 13 residues. With 5 bases clipped from V and 4 bases from J, the junction kept 5 bases outside the gene matches. CDR3 loop: CASSPTGSYEQYF. For the CDR3, the DNA is TGTGCCAGCAGTCCGACAGGGAGTTACGAGCAGTACTTC.

On this clone itself: It may be a read error: a sequence one base away is much more abundant. Other DNA sequences of this sample code for an identical CDR3. The J gene is TRBJ2-3, the V gene TRBV28, with D possibly TRBD1 on 6 matching bases. Between the trimmed V and J ends, which lost 6 bases and 12 bases, there was a span of 13 bases. The CDR3 spans 11 residues. Germline values: CDR1 MDHEN, CDR2 SYDVKM. The CDR3 here is CASSGQHSQYF. In DNA form, the CDR3 reads TGTGCCAGCAGCGGACAGCACTCTCAGTATTTT.

This sequence joins TRBV5-1 and TRBJ1-3, with 9 nucleotides matching TRBD1. Germline-derived CDR1 and CDR2 are SGHRS and YFSETQ. The CDR3 is 15 amino acids. V dropped 0 bases and J dropped 5; count of bases not matched to a gene: 3. CDR3 DNA sequence: TGCGCCAGCAGCTTGGGGGGACAGGGACGAAACACCATATATTTT. This sequence encodes CASSLGGQGRNTIYF.

The genes are TRBV5-1 and TRBJ2-6; D gene ambiguous. Germline V CDR1 and CDR2: SGHRS, YFSETQ. The ends were cut back, 6 bases at V and 0 bases at J, with 10 bases in the middle. The CDR3 is made up of 15 amino acids. CDR3 nucleotides: TGCGCCAGCAACTCCGGCCCCTCTGGGGCCAACGTCCTGACTTTC. It specifies CASNSGPSGANVLTF.

This clone was found many times. The chain combines TRBV5-1 with TRBJ2-3; 8 bases fit TRBD2. CDR1 is SGHRS and CDR2 is YFSETQ in the germline V gene. With 4 bases clipped from V and 0 bases from J, the junction kept 7 bases outside the gene matches. The CDR3 is 16 amino acids. CDR3 sequence reads: CASSGEASGSTDTQYF. CDR3 DNA sequence: TGCGCCAGCAGCGGGGAAGCTAGCGGGAGCACAGATACGCAGTATTTT.

This chain joins TRBV10-3 and TRBJ1-1; the D gene is possibly TRBD1 (5 bases). Deletions cut 7 bases from V and 3 bases from J, with 15 bases between. CDR1 is ENHRY, CDR2 SYGVKD, per germline. The CDR3 contains 14 residues. The CDR3 region is CAIKGNGRYTEAFF. The CDR3 region has the DNA TGTGCCATCAAGGGGAACGGTCGATACACTGAAGCTTTCTTT.

As concerns this clone: A single base separates this from a much larger clone, so it may be a read error. At the DNA level, this CDR3 is encoded by other sequences in the same sample as well. The V call is TRBV18, the J call TRBJ1-1; no definite D call. V was pared by 1 base and J by 2 bases, with 5 bases between. Germline-derived CDR1 and CDR2 are KGHSH and LQKENI. The CDR3 spans 13 residues. This chain's CDR3 is CASSPQGNTEAFF. The CDR3 nucleotides are TGTGCCAGCTCACCACAGGGTAACACTGAAGCTTTCTTT. Full variable domain (remainder filled in from reference TRBV18 and TRBJ1-1): NAGVMQNPRHLVRRRGQEARLRCSPMKGHSHVYWYRQLPEEGLKFMVYLQKENIIDESGMPKERFSAEFPKEGPSILRIQQVVRGDSAAYFCASSPQGNTEAFFGQGTRLTVV.